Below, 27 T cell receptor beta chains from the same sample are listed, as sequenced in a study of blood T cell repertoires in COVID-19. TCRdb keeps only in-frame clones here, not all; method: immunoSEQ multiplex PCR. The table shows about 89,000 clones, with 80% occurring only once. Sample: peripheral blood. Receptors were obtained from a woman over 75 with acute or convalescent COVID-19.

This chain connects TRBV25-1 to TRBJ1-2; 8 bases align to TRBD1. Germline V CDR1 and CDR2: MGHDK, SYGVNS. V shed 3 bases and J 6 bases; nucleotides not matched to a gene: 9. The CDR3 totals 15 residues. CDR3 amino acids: CASSETGQGGNGYTF. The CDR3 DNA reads TGTGCCAGCAGTGAGACCGGACAGGGCGGGAATGGCTACACCTTC.

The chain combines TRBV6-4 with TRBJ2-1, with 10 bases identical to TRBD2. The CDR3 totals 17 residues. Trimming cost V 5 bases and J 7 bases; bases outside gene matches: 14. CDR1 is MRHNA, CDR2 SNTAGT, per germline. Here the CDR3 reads CASSIMPSGSDLNEQFF. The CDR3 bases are TGTGCCAGCAGTATTATGCCTAGCGGGAGTGATTTGAATGAGCAGTTCTTC.

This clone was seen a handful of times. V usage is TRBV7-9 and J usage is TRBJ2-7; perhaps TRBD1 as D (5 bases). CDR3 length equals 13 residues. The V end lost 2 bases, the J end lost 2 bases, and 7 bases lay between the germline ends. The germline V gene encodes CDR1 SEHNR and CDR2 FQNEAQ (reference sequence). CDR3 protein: CASSLPGTYEQYF. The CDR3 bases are TGTGCCAGCAGCTTACCAGGGACCTACGAGCAGTACTTC.

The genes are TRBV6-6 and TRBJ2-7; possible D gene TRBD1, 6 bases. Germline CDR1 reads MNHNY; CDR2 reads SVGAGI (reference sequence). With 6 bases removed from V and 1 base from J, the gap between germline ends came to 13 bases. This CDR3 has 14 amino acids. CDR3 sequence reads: CASRQLGTSYEQYF. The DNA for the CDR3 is TGTGCCAGCAGACAACTCGGGACATCCTACGAGCAGTACTTC.

CDR3 nucleotide sequence: TGTGCCAGCAGCTTAGCCCTTCCCGCGAACACCGGGGAGCTGTTTTTT. It is translated as CASSLALPANTGELFF. This chain joins TRBV11-2 and TRBJ2-2; D not resolved. Trimming removed 1 base from V and 0 bases from J, with 9 bases in between. This CDR3 has 16 amino acids. The germline V gene has CDR1 SGHAT and CDR2 FQNNGV.

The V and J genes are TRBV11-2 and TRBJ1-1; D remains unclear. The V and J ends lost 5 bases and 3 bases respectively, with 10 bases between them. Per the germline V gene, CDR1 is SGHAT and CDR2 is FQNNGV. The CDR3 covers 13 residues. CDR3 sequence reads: CASSLDEDTEAFF. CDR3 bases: TGTGCCAGCAGCCTGGATGAGGACACTGAAGCTTTCTTT.

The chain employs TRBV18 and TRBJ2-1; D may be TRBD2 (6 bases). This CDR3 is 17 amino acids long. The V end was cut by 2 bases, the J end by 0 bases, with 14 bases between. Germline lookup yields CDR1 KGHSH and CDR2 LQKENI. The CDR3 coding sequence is TGTGCCAGCTCACCAAGCGAGCGGGCCCACTCCTACAATGAGCAGTTCTTC. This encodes CASSPSERAHSYNEQFF.

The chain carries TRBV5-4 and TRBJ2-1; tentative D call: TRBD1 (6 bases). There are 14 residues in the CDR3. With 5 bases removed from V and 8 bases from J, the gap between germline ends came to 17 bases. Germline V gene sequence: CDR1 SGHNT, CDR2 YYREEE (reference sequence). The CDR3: CASRSTGLGDEQFF. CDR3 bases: TGTGCCAGCAGATCAACAGGGTTGGGAGATGAGCAGTTCTTC.

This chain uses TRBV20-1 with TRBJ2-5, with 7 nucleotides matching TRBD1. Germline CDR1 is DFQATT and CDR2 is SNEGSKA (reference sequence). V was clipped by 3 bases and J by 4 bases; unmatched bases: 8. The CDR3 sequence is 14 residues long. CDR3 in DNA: TGCAGTGCTAGTTGGGACAGAGGACGAGAGACCCAGTACTTC. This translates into CSASWDRGRETQYF.

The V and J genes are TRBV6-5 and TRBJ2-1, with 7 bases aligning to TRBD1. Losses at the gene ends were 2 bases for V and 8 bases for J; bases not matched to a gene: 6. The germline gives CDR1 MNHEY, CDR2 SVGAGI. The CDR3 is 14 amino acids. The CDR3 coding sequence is TGTGCCAGCAGTTACCGGCAGGGGGACGATGAGCAGTTCTTC. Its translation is CASSYRQGDDEQFF.

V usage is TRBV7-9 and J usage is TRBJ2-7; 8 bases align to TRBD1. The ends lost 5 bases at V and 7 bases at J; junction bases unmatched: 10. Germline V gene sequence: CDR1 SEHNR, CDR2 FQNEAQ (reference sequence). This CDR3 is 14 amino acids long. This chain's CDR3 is CASSRTGTHGEQYF. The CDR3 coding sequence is TGTGCCAGCAGCCGGACAGGGACCCACGGGGAGCAGTACTTC.

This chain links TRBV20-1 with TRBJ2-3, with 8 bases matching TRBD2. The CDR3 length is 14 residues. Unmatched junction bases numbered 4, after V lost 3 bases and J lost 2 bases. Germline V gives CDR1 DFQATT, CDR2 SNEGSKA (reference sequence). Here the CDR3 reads CSASSLAATDTQYF. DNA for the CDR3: TGCAGTGCTAGTTCACTAGCGGCCACAGATACGCAGTATTTT.

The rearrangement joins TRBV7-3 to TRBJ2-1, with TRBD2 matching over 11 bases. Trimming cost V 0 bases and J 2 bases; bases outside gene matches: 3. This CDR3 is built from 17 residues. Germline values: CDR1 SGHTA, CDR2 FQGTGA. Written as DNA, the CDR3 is TGTGCCAGCAGCTTAACGGTTAGCGGGGGGGCCTACAATGAGCAGTTCTTC. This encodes CASSLTVSGGAYNEQFF.

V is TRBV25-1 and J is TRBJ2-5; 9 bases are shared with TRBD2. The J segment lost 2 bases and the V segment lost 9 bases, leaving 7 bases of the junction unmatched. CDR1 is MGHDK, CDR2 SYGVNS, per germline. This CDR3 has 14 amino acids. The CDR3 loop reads CASGVAGVQETQYF. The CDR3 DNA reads TGTGCCAGTGGGGTAGCGGGGGTACAAGAGACCCAGTACTTC.

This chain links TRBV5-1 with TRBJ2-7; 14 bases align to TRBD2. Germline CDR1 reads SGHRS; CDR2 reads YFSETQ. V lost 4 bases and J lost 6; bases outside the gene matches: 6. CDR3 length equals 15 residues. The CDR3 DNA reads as TGCGCCAGCAGCCCACGGACTAGCGGGAGGCGCGAGCAGTACTTC. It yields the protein CASSPRTSGRREQYF.

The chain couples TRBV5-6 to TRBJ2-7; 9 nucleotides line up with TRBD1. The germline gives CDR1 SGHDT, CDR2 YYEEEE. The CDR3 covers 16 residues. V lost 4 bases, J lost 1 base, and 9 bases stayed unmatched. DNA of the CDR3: TGTGCCAGCAGCCCGGGCTCGGGACAGGGTTCCTACGAGCAGTACTTC. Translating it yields CASSPGSGQGSYEQYF.

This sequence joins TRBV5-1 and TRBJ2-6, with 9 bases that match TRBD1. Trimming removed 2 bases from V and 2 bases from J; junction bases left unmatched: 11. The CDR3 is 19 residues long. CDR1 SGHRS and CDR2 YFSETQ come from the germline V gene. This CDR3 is CASSLVGQGLITGANVLTF. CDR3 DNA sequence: TGCGCCAGCAGCTTAGTTGGACAGGGGCTTATAACTGGGGCCAACGTCCTGACTTTC.

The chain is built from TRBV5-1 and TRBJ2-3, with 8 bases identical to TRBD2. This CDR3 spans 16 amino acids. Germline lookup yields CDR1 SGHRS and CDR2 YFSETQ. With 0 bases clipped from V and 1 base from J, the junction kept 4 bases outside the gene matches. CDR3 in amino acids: CASSLARGGGTDTQYF. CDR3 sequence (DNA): TGCGCCAGCAGCTTGGCACGGGGGGGCGGCACAGATACGCAGTATTTT.

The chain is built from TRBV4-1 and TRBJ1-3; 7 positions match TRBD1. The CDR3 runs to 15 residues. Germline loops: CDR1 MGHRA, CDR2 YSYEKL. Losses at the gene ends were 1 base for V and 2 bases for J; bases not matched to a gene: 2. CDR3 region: CASSQAGTAGNTIYF. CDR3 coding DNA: TGCGCCAGCAGCCAAGCTGGGACAGCTGGAAACACCATATATTTT.

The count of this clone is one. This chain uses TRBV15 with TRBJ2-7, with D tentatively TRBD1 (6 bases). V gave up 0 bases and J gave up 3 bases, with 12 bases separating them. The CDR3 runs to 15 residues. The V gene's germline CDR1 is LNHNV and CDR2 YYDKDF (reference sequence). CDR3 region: CATSREPGHGYEQYF. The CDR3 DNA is TGTGCCACCAGCAGAGAACCGGGACATGGCTACGAGCAGTACTTC.

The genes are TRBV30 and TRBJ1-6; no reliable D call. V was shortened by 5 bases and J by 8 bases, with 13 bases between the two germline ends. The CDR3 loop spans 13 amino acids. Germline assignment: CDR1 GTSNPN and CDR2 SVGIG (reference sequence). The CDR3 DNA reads TGTGCCTGGTCGGTCATTGTTGATTCACCCCTCCACTTT. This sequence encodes CAWSVIVDSPLHF.

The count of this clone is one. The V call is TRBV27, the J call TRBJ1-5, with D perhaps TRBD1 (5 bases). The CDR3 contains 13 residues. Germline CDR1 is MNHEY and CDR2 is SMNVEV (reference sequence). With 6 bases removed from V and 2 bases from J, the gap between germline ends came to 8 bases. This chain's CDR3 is CASSWGGNQPQHF. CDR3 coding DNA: TGTGCCAGCAGCTGGGGGGGCAATCAGCCCCAGCATTTT.

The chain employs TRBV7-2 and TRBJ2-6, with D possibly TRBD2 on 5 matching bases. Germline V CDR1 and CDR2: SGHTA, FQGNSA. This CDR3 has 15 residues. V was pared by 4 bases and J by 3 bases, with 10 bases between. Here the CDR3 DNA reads TGTGCCAGCAGCTCCGGAGAGGGTGGGGCCAACGTCCTGACTTTC. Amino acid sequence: CASSSGEGGANVLTF.

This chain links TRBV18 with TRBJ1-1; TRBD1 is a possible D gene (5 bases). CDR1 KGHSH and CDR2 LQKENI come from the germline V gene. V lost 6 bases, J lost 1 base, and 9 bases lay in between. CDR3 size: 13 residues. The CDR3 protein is CASSLDRNTEAFF. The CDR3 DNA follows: TGTGCCAGCTCCCTCGACAGGAACACTGAAGCTTTCTTT.

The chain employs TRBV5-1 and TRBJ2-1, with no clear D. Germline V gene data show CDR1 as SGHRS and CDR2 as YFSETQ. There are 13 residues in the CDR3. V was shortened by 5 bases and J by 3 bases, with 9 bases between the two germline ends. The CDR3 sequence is CASRGPSYNEQFF. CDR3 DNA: TGCGCCAGCAGGGGCCCGAGCTACAATGAGCAGTTCTTC. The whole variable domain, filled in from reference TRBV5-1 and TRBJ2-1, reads KAGVTQTPRYLIKTRGQQVTLSCSPISGHRSVSWYQQTPGQGLQFLFEYFSETQRNKGNFPGRFSGRQFSNSRSEMNVSTLELGDSALYLCASRGPSYNEQFFGPGTRLTVL.

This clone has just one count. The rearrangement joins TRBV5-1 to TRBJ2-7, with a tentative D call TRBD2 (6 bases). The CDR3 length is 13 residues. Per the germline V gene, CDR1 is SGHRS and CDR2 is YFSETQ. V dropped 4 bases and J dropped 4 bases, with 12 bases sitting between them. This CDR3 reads CASSKLAGYEQYF. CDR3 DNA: TGCGCCAGCAGCAAACTAGCTGGGTACGAGCAGTACTTC. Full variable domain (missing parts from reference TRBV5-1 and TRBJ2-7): KAGVTQTPRYLIKTRGQQVTLSCSPISGHRSVSWYQQTPGQGLQFLFEYFSETQRNKGNFPGRFSGRQFSNSRSEMNVSTLELGDSALYLCASSKLAGYEQYFGPGTRLTVT.

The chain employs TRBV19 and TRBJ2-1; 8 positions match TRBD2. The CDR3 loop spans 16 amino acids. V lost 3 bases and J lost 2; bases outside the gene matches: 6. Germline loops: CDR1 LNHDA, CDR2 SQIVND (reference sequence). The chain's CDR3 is CASSIRGGRTYNEQFF. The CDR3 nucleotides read TGTGCCAGTAGTATTAGAGGCGGGAGGACCTACAATGAGCAGTTCTTC.